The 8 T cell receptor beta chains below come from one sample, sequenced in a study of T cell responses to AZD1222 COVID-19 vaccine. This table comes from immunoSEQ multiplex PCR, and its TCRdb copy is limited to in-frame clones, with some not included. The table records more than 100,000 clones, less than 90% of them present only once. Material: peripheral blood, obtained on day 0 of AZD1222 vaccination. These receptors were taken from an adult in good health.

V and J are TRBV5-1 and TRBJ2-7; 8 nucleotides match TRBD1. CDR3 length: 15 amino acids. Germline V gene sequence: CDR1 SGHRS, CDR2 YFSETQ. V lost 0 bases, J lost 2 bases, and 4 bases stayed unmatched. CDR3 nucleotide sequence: TGCGCCAGCAGCTTGGCCGGGACAGGCGCCTACGAGCAGTACTTC. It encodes CASSLAGTGAYEQYF.

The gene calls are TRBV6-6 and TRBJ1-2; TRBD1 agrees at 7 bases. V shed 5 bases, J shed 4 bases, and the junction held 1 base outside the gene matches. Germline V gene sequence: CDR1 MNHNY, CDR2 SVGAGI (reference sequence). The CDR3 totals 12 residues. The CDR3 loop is CASSRTGYGYTF. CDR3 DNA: TGTGCCAGCAGTCGGACAGGCTATGGCTACACCTTC.

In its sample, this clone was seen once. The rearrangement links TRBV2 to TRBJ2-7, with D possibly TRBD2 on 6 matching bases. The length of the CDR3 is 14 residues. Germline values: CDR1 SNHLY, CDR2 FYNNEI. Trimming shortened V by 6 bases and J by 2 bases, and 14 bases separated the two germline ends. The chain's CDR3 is CASSLNGGPYEQYF. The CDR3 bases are TGTGCCAGCAGCCTGAACGGGGGACCCTACGAGCAGTACTTC.

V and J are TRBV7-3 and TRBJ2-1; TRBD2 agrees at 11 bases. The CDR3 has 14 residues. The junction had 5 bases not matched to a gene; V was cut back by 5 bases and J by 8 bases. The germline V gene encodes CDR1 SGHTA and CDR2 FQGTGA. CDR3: CASSKLAGADEQFF. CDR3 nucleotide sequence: TGTGCCAGCAGCAAACTAGCGGGGGCCGATGAGCAGTTCTTC. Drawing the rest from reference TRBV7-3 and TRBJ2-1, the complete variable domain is GAGVSQTPSNKVTEKGKYVELRCDPISGHTALYWYRQSLGQGPEFLIYFQGTGAADDSGLPNDRFFAVRPEGSVSTLKIQRTERGDSAVYLCASSKLAGADEQFFGPGTRLTVL.

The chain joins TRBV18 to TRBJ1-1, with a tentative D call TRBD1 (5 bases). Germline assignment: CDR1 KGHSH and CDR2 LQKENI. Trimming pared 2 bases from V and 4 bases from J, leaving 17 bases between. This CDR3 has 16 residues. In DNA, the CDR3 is TGTGCCAGCTCACCATGGTCAGTCGGGGGTTCCACTGAAGCTTTCTTT. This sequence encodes CASSPWSVGGSTEAFF.

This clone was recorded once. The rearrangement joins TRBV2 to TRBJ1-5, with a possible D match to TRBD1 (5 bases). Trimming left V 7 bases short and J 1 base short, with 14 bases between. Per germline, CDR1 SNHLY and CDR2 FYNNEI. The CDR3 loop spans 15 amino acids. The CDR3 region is CASTDQGLSNQPQHF. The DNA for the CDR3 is TGTGCCAGCACGGATCAGGGATTGAGCAATCAGCCCCAGCATTTT.

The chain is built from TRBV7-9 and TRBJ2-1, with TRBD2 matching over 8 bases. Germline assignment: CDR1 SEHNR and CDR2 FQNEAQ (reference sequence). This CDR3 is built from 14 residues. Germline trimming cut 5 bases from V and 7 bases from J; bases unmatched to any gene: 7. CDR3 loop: CASSPPLADNEQFF. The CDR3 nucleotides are TGTGCCAGCAGCCCTCCACTAGCGGATAATGAGCAGTTCTTC.

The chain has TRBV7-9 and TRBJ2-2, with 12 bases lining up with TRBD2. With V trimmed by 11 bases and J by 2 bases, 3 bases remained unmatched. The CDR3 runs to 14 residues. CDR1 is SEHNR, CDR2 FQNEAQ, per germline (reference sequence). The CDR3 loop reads CAVLAGGNTGELFF. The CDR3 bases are TGTGCCGTACTAGCGGGAGGCAACACCGGGGAGCTGTTTTTT.